This TCR beta chain was sequenced in a study of cytomegalovirus exposure and HLA in healthy donors. CDR1 is SGHKS and CDR2 is YYEKEE in the germline V gene (reference sequence). CDR3 length equals 15 residues. Unmatched junction bases numbered 8, after V lost 5 bases and J lost 2 bases. Researchers ran the PCR with 60 Vbeta and 13 Jbeta primers. Data came from immunoSEQ multiplex PCR; TCRdb stores just in-frame clones and leaves some out. The sample consists of 150,000 to 200,000 clones, over 60% of them appearing once. The chain carries TRBV5-5 and TRBJ1-2, with 8 positions matching TRBD1. Sequencing used PBMCs. This receptor was taken from a man in his forties or fifties in good health and CMV-seropositive. In DNA, the CDR3 is TGTGCCAGCAGATCTAACCAGGGGGCCAACTATGGCTACACCTTC. The encoded protein is CASRSNQGANYGYTF.